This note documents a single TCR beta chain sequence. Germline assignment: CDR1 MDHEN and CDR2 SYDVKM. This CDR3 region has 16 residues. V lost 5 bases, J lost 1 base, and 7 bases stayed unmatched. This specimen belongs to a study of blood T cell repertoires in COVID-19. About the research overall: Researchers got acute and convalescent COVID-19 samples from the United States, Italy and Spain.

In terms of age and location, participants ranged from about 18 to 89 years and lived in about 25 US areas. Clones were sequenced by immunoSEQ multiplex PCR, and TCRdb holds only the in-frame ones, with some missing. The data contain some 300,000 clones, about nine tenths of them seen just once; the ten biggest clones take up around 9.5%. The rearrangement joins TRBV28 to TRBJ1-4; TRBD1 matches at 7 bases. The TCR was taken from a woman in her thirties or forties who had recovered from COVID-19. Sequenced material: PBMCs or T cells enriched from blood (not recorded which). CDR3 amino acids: CASSETGLETNEKLFF. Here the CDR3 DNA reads TGTGCCAGCAGTGAGACAGGGCTCGAAACTAATGAAAAACTGTTTTTT.